Sequencing of this T cell receptor (beta chain) was carried out in a study of blood T cells in healthy people across ages. This clonotype showed up just a few times. Primed by a sample-barcoded 5' primer and a J-beta primer mix, a second PCR proceeded for roughly 7 to 12 cycles. Each CDR3 protein gets one entry after TCRdb re-called the 5' RACE reads with MiXCR. The repertoire includes roughly 800,000 distinct CDR3 sequences, 25% of them detected once, and roughly 3.5% sits in the top ten. With V trimmed by 8 bases and J by 5 bases, 14 bases remained unmatched. This CDR3 has 14 amino acids. Germline CDR1 SQVTM, CDR2 ANQGSEA. These same records also appear under a second study, on T cells of mothers and their children.

This receptor was obtained from a boy younger than 18 in good health. Sequences were obtained from blood. The chain employs TRBV29-1 and TRBJ2-5; TRBD1 matches at 7 bases. CDR3 residues: CSTSFRGLGETQYF. DNA of the CDR3: TGCAGCACCTCCTTTAGGGGGCTTGGGGAGACCCAGTACTTC.